This T cell receptor (beta chain) was sequenced for a study of blood T cell repertoires in COVID-19. Germline loops: CDR1 WSHSY, CDR2 SAAADI. This CDR3 has 16 amino acids. V was shortened by 1 base and J by 3 bases, with 16 bases between the two germline ends. Profiling relied on immunoSEQ multiplex PCR, and the TCRdb table lists in-frame clones only, not all of them. The repertoire holds around 140,000 clones, with just over 85% as singletons. The TCR sequence derives from a woman aged 55-70 years with acute or convalescent COVID-19. The sample comprised peripheral blood. The V call is TRBV10-2, the J call TRBJ2-7, with a tentative D call TRBD2 (6 bases). CDR3 DNA: TGCGCCAGCAGTGAGTGGGGCGGAGGGCAAAGCTACGAGCAGTACTTC. It encodes CASSEWGGGQSYEQYF.